A selection of T cell receptor beta chains follows, all from one sample in a study of cytomegalovirus exposure and HLA in healthy donors. TCRdb's copy holds only in-frame clones and misses some; the assay was immunoSEQ multiplex PCR. This table has 250,000 to 300,000 clones, 85% to 95% appearing once. The sequenced sample was PBMCs. The receptors come from a girl aged 2-10 years in good health and CMV-seronegative. Both conserved end residues are part of each CDR3. The D gene is left open where the match is weak. Expanded clones are given a class, and other clones once, few, many or no size at all.

abundance: .; d_gene: TRBD1; v_gene: TRBV2; j_gene: TRBJ2-7; CDR3aa: CASREDWDSQYEQYF; CDR3nt: TGTGCCAGCAGGGAAGACTGGGACAGCCAGTACGAGCAGTACTTC
abundance: .; d_gene: TRBD2; v_gene: TRBV25-1; j_gene: TRBJ2-5; CDR3aa: CASRLTSGSQETQYF; CDR3nt: TGTGCCAGCAGATTGACTAGCGGGTCCCAAGAGACCCAGTACTTC
abundance: .; d_gene: TRBD1; v_gene: TRBV18; j_gene: TRBJ2-1; CDR3aa: CASSPPLGQDYNEQFF; CDR3nt: TGTGCCAGCTCACCGCCCCTGGGACAGGACTACAATGAGCAGTTCTTC
abundance: .; d_gene: .; v_gene: TRBV7-7; j_gene: TRBJ2-3; CDR3aa: CASSPSTGTTDTQYF; CDR3nt: TGTGCCAGCAGCCCCTCCACAGGGACCACAGATACGCAGTATTTT
abundance: .; d_gene: TRBD1; v_gene: TRBV6-5; j_gene: TRBJ1-5; CDR3aa: CASSSGTGIDQPQHF; CDR3nt: TGTGCCAGCAGTTCCGGGACAGGGATCGATCAGCCCCAGCATTTT
abundance: .; d_gene: TRBD2; v_gene: TRBV6-6; j_gene: TRBJ2-1; CDR3aa: CATLRGDEQFF; CDR3nt: TGTGCCACTCTTCGGGGGGATGAGCAGTTCTTC
abundance: .; d_gene: TRBD1; v_gene: TRBV20-1; j_gene: TRBJ1-2; CDR3aa: CSARLGGGYTF; CDR3nt: TGCAGTGCTAGATTAGGGGGCGGCTACACCTTC
abundance: once; d_gene: .; v_gene: TRBV7-9; j_gene: TRBJ2-7; CDR3aa: CASSLEARKQYF; CDR3nt: TGTGCCAGCAGCTTAGAGGCGCGGAAGCAGTACTTC
abundance: .; d_gene: TRBD1; v_gene: TRBV2; j_gene: TRBJ1-5; CDR3aa: CASRRQGGSNQPQHF; CDR3nt: TGTGCCAGCAGGAGACAGGGGGGTAGCAATCAGCCCCAGCATTTT
abundance: .; d_gene: .; v_gene: TRBV6-1; j_gene: TRBJ1-2; CDR3aa: CASSEDMASYGYTF; CDR3nt: TGTGCCAGCAGTGAAGATATGGCCTCCTATGGCTACACCTTC
abundance: once; d_gene: .; v_gene: TRBV5-1; j_gene: TRBJ2-2; CDR3aa: CASSLLPNTGELFF; CDR3nt: TGCGCCAGCAGCTTACTACCGAACACCGGGGAGCTGTTTTTT
abundance: once; d_gene: TRBD1; v_gene: TRBV29-1; j_gene: TRBJ2-1; CDR3aa: CSVEDPGGSYNEQFF; CDR3nt: TGCAGCGTTGAAGATCCAGGGGGCTCCTACAATGAGCAGTTCTTC
abundance: .; d_gene: TRBD2; v_gene: TRBV9; j_gene: TRBJ2-7; CDR3aa: CASSASPGLGNYEQYF; CDR3nt: TGTGCCAGCAGCGCCTCACCGGGACTAGGCAACTACGAGCAGTACTTC
abundance: .; d_gene: .; v_gene: TRBV20-1; j_gene: TRBJ1-1; CDR3aa: CSYKGAREAFF; CDR3nt: TGCAGTTACAAAGGGGCTCGTGAAGCTTTCTTT